The 13 T cell receptor beta chains reported below all come from one sample, sequenced in a study of blood T cell repertoires in COVID-19. Generated by immunoSEQ multiplex PCR, the TCRdb table keeps only in-frame clones and is missing some. Of around 300,000 clones listed, approximately 91% were seen once; the top ten hold roughly 2.3%. The sequencing sample was made of peripheral blood. The receptors were sampled from a woman in her thirties with COVID-19, enrolled during active disease.

About this clone itself: This CDR3 is also generated by other DNA sequences in the sample. The V call is TRBV5-5, the J call TRBJ2-7; D remains ambiguous. Per germline, CDR1 SGHKS and CDR2 YYEKEE (reference sequence). The CDR3 loop spans 12 amino acids. V was cut by 0 bases and J by 2 bases, with 3 bases left in between. CDR3 sequence (DNA): TGTGCCAGCAGCTTGGACACCTACGAGCAGTACTTC. Its protein is CASSLDTYEQYF.

The chain couples TRBV7-3 to TRBJ2-2; 9 bases match TRBD2. Germline V gives CDR1 SGHTA, CDR2 FQGTGA. With 1 base clipped from V and 2 bases from J, the junction kept 5 bases outside the gene matches. The CDR3 has 17 residues. The CDR3 loop is CASSLIGGRANTGELFF. The DNA for the CDR3 is TGTGCCAGCAGCTTAATAGGCGGGAGGGCCAACACCGGGGAGCTGTTTTTT.

The chain links TRBV5-1 to TRBJ2-2; TRBD1 agrees at 9 bases. The CDR3 runs 16 residues. Germline V gene data show CDR1 as SGHRS and CDR2 as YFSETQ. With V trimmed by 4 bases and J by 4 bases, 8 bases remained unmatched. DNA for the CDR3: TGCGCCAGCAGCGCCAGAAACAGGGGGCGCACCGGGGAGCTGTTTTTT. Amino acids: CASSARNRGRTGELFF.

The chain recombines TRBV13 with TRBJ1-1; D perhaps matches TRBD1 (5 bases). This CDR3 spans 14 amino acids. Germline-derived CDR1 and CDR2 are PRHDT and FYEKMQ (reference sequence). Trimming took 5 bases from V and 10 from J, leaving 20 bases between them. In DNA form, the CDR3 reads TGTGCCAGCAGCCAGCTAACGGACAAGTTAACAGCTTTCTTT. It codes for CASSQLTDKLTAFF.

The genes are TRBV5-1 and TRBJ2-1; the match to TRBD2 covers 11 bases. The junction had 9 bases not matched to a gene; V was cut back by 4 bases and J by 6 bases. Germline CDR1 reads SGHRS; CDR2 reads YFSETQ. The CDR3 has 16 amino acids. As DNA, the CDR3 is TGCGCCAGCAGCGTCCTGACTAGCGGGATCGGCAATGAGCAGTTCTTC. Its protein product is CASSVLTSGIGNEQFF.

The chain links TRBV28 to TRBJ2-2; TRBD2 matches at 7 bases. Trimming at V came to 6 bases and at J to 8 bases, leaving 9 bases not matched to a gene. The CDR3 runs 14 residues. Germline V CDR1 and CDR2: MDHEN, SYDVKM. The CDR3 here is CASSPGGGRGELFF. The CDR3 nucleotides read TGTGCCAGCAGCCCCGGGGGAGGGCGAGGGGAGCTGTTTTTT. Filled out from reference TRBV28 and TRBJ2-2, the complete variable domain reads DVKVTQSSRYLVKRTGEKVFLECVQDMDHENMFWYRQDPGLGLRLIYFSYDVKMKEKGDIPEGYSVSREKKERFSLILESASTNQTSMYLCASSPGGGRGELFFGEGSRLTVL.

The rearrangement joins TRBV19 to TRBJ1-6; 7 nucleotides line up with TRBD1. The CDR3 extends over 15 amino acids. The V and J ends lost 5 bases and 6 bases, in that order; junction bases with no gene match: 7. The germline V gene has CDR1 LNHDA and CDR2 SQIVND (reference sequence). CDR3 region: CASSSSTGLNSPLHF. The CDR3 nucleotides read TGTGCCAGTAGTTCTTCGACAGGGCTTAATTCACCCCTCCACTTT.

V gene TRBV10-3 combines with J gene TRBJ1-2, with D possibly being TRBD1 (5 bases). Germline loops: CDR1 ENHRY, CDR2 SYGVKD. The CDR3 length is 12 residues. The ends were cut back, 4 bases at V and 8 bases at J, with 11 bases in the middle. This CDR3 is CAISVGREGYTF. In DNA form, the CDR3 reads TGTGCCATCAGTGTAGGCAGGGAAGGCTACACCTTC.

This rearrangement joins TRBV5-4 to TRBJ2-1, with D unresolved. With 1 base removed from V and 9 bases from J, the gap between germline ends came to 5 bases. The germline gives CDR1 SGHNT, CDR2 YYREEE (reference sequence). The CDR3 totals 11 residues. CDR3 loop: CASSLNSEQFF. The CDR3 nucleotides read TGTGCCAGCAGCTTGAATAGTGAGCAGTTCTTC.

The DNA of the CDR3 is TGCGCCAGCAGCCTCCAACGAGTTGGGAACACTGAAGCTTTCTTT. It encodes CASSLQRVGNTEAFF. The V gene is TRBV5-1, the J gene TRBJ1-1; D call uncertain. CDR1 and CDR2 from the germline V gene are SGHRS and YFSETQ. This CDR3 spans 15 amino acids. V was cut by 4 bases and J by 1 base, with 14 bases left in between.

The genes are TRBV5-4 and TRBJ2-7; 13 bases fit TRBD2. J lost 7 bases, V lost 2 bases, and 6 bases had no gene match. The CDR3 spans 15 residues. Germline assignment: CDR1 SGHNT and CDR2 YYREEE (reference sequence). The DNA of the CDR3 is TGTGCCAGCAGCTTCATCGGACTAGCGGGAGTTGAGCAGTACTTC. Residues: CASSFIGLAGVEQYF.

This clone was recorded only once. The J gene is TRBJ2-1, the V gene TRBV5-1; D is perhaps TRBD2 (6 bases). The germline V and J ends were trimmed by 0 bases and 12 bases, with 16 bases remaining between them. This CDR3 is 14 amino acids long. Germline values: CDR1 SGHRS, CDR2 YFSETQ. CDR3 DNA sequence: TGCGCCAGCAGCTTGGTGCGGGGCGGGGTAGGGCAGTTCTTC. Translation gives CASSLVRGGVGQFF.

V is TRBV5-1 and J is TRBJ1-2, with TRBD1 identical over 7 bases. The CDR3 spans 14 residues. Trimming took 3 bases from V and 7 from J; bases not matched to a gene: 9. The germline CDR1 and CDR2 sequences are SGHRS and YFSETQ. The CDR3 sequence: CASSSGDGTAGYTF. The CDR3 bases are TGCGCCAGCAGCTCGGGAGACGGGACAGCTGGCTACACCTTC.